These 23 T cell receptor beta chains share one sample of origin, sequenced in a study of T cell repertoires in ileal Crohn's disease. Generated by immunoSEQ multiplex PCR, the TCRdb table keeps only in-frame clones and is missing some. The table lists 7,400 or so clones, about 74% of them singletons. The time point is: neoterminal ileum biopsy at postoperative endoscopy, about 6 months after surgery. The specimen was ileal tissue. All receptors come from an adult with Crohn's disease.

The gene calls are TRBV2 and TRBJ1-6; D call uncertain. CDR1 and CDR2 from the germline V gene are SNHLY and FYNNEI. The CDR3 runs to 16 residues. Trimming left V 0 bases short and J 7 bases short, with 13 bases between. The CDR3 sequence: CASSEAPVYLNSPLHF. Written as DNA, the CDR3 is TGTGCCAGCAGTGAAGCGCCAGTTTATCTGAATTCACCCCTCCACTTT.

The chain carries TRBV29-1 and TRBJ2-1, with TRBD1 identical over 8 bases. V dropped 6 bases and J dropped 6; count of bases not matched to a gene: 10. CDR1 is SQVTM and CDR2 is ANQGSEA in the germline V gene. The CDR3 contains 14 residues. The CDR3 coding sequence is TGCAGCGTACCCAGGGGGCCACGGGGCAATGAGCAGTTCTTC. Its protein product is CSVPRGPRGNEQFF.

The chain is built from TRBV7-2 and TRBJ2-1; a weak D match, TRBD2 (5 bases). With 1 base removed from V and 12 bases from J, the gap between germline ends came to 10 bases. Per germline, CDR1 SGHTA and CDR2 FQGNSA. This CDR3 has 12 residues. Here the CDR3 reads CASSLVAAVQFF. CDR3 in DNA: TGTGCCAGCAGCTTAGTGGCAGCGGTGCAGTTCTTC.

This clone has only one observation. The J gene is TRBJ1-2, the V gene TRBV10-3; no clear D. Germline CDR1 reads ENHRY; CDR2 reads SYGVKD. The CDR3 runs to 14 residues. Deletions cut 8 bases from V and 4 bases from J, with 17 bases between. The CDR3 reads CAIAIATSGYGYTF. In DNA, the CDR3 is TGTGCCATCGCTATCGCCACCAGCGGCTATGGCTACACCTTC.

This clone was found a few times. This rearrangement joins TRBV5-1 to TRBJ1-2; D gene ambiguous. Trimming stripped 0 bases from V and 8 bases from J, with 11 bases between. CDR3 size: 13 residues. Germline values: CDR1 SGHRS, CDR2 YFSETQ. The CDR3 protein is CASSLDQEYGYTF. The CDR3 coding sequence is TGCGCCAGCAGCTTGGACCAGGAATACGGCTACACCTTC.

This chain connects TRBV7-8 to TRBJ1-1, with 9 bases aligning to TRBD1. This CDR3 contains 17 residues. In germline, CDR1 is SGHVS, CDR2 FQNEAQ. Germline trimming cut 2 bases from V and 2 bases from J; bases unmatched to any gene: 9. The CDR3 protein is CASSLPQGARLNTEAFF. The DNA of the CDR3 is TGTGCCAGCAGCTTACCACAGGGGGCGCGTCTTAACACTGAAGCTTTCTTT.

J is TRBJ2-5 and V is TRBV5-4, with D maybe TRBD1 (5 bases). Germline CDR1 SGHNT, CDR2 YYREEE (reference sequence). The CDR3 extends over 15 amino acids. V was pared by 5 bases and J by 2 bases, with 16 bases between. The CDR3 DNA reads TGTGCCAGCAGTGCTGCTGGACACGCGCAAGAGACCCAGTACTTC. The encoded protein is CASSAAGHAQETQYF.

V is TRBV5-3 and J is TRBJ2-7; tentative D call: TRBD1 (6 bases). TRBV5-3 is labeled an ORF, and its function is uncertain. The V gene lost 8 bases and the J gene lost 4 bases, with 16 bases spanning the gap. The CDR3 consists of 13 residues. The CDR3 coding sequence is TGTGCCAGGACGTATCAGGGGAAGTACGAGCAGTACTTC. It yields the protein CARTYQGKYEQYF.

This clone has a single count. CDR3 protein: CASSLDRGWTGELFF. In DNA, the CDR3 is TGTGCCAGCAGTTTGGACAGGGGGTGGACCGGGGAGCTGTTTTTT. This sequence joins TRBV28 and TRBJ2-2; 10 bases map to TRBD1. Germline CDR1 MDHEN, CDR2 SYDVKM. The V segment lost 3 bases and the J segment 5 bases; nucleotides outside the gene matches: 3. The CDR3 has 15 residues.

The chain links TRBV4-2 to TRBJ2-3, with 12 bases aligning to TRBD2. This CDR3 has 17 amino acids. CDR1 and CDR2 from the germline V gene are LGHNA and YNFKEQ. V lost 0 bases to trimming and J lost 4 bases; unmatched junction nucleotides: 5. The CDR3 loop reads CASSQDAASGGADTQYF. Here the CDR3 DNA reads TGTGCCAGCAGCCAAGATGCGGCTAGCGGGGGGGCAGATACGCAGTATTTT.

The chain joins TRBV28 to TRBJ1-1; 7 bases are a match to TRBD1. Germline assignment: CDR1 MDHEN and CDR2 SYDVKM. Germline trimming cut 3 bases from V and 4 bases from J; bases unmatched to any gene: 2. This CDR3 has 13 residues. The CDR3: CASSFRGSTEAFF. The CDR3 DNA is TGTGCCAGCAGTTTCAGGGGGAGCACTGAAGCTTTCTTT.

The gene calls are TRBV30 and TRBJ2-1, with TRBD2 matching over 10 bases. The length of the CDR3 is 18 residues. Trimming took 3 bases from V and 0 from J; bases not matched to a gene: 11. The germline gives CDR1 GTSNPN, CDR2 SVGIG (reference sequence). CDR3 residues: CAWSAARVAGGSYNEQFF. DNA for the CDR3: TGTGCCTGGAGCGCCGCCCGCGTAGCGGGGGGCTCCTACAATGAGCAGTTCTTC.

The chain uses TRBV30 and TRBJ1-5, with 7 bases fitting TRBD1. The germline V gene encodes CDR1 GTSNPN and CDR2 SVGIG (reference sequence). Trimming at V came to 1 base and at J to 2 bases, leaving 8 bases not matched to a gene. This CDR3 region has 16 residues. The CDR3 loop is CAWSADRVGGNQPQHF. The CDR3 DNA reads as TGTGCCTGGAGTGCCGACAGGGTTGGAGGCAATCAGCCCCAGCATTTT. Variable domain in full (rest from reference TRBV30 and TRBJ1-5): SQTIHQWPATLVQPVGSPLSLECTVEGTSNPNLYWYRQAAGRGLQLLFYSVGIGQISSEVPQNLSASRPQDRQFILSSKKLLLSDSGFYLCAWSADRVGGNQPQHFGDGTRLSIL.

The chain couples TRBV19 to TRBJ2-2; D unclear. V was trimmed by 6 bases and J by 8 bases, leaving 10 bases between them. This CDR3 is built from 12 residues. The germline V gene has CDR1 LNHDA and CDR2 SQIVND (reference sequence). CDR3 DNA sequence: TGTGCCAGTAGCCGTAAACGGGGGGAGCTGTTTTTT. Translating it yields CASSRKRGELFF.

J is TRBJ1-2 and V is TRBV6-5, with D possibly being TRBD1 (6 bases). The length of the CDR3 is 12 residues. Germline CDR1 is MNHEY and CDR2 is SVGAGI. V was pared by 5 bases and J by 5 bases, with 9 bases between. CDR3 sequence reads: CASSPGQYGYTF. DNA of the CDR3: TGTGCCAGCAGTCCCGGACAGTATGGCTACACCTTC.

The chain recombines TRBV9 with TRBJ2-5, with a weak D call TRBD1 (5 bases). Looked up from germline, CDR1 is SGDLS and CDR2 is YYNGEE. The CDR3 is 14 residues long. V was trimmed by 0 bases and J by 2 bases, leaving 8 bases between them. The chain's CDR3 is CASSVGAGQETQYF. In DNA, the CDR3 is TGTGCCAGCAGCGTAGGGGCAGGGCAAGAGACCCAGTACTTC.

The J gene is TRBJ2-3, the V gene TRBV18; D gene uncertain. The length of the CDR3 is 16 residues. Trimming cost V 1 base and J 5 bases, with 16 bases left between them. The germline V gene encodes CDR1 KGHSH and CDR2 LQKENI. CDR3 nucleotides: TGTGCCAGCTCACCACAGCAGGTCGGTATCGGAGATACGCAGTATTTT. It translates to CASSPQQVGIGDTQYF.

The gene calls are TRBV6-5 and TRBJ2-2; D remains ambiguous. This CDR3 contains 12 residues. V lost 5 bases to trimming and J lost 7 bases, with 8 bases between them. CDR1 is MNHEY and CDR2 is SVGAGI in the germline V gene. The DNA for the CDR3 is TGTGCCAGCAGTAAAGAGTTCGGGGAGCTGTTTTTT. Translation gives CASSKEFGELFF.

This clone was detected only once. The chain links TRBV7-9 to TRBJ1-2, with 9 positions matching TRBD1. V lost 5 bases, J lost 8 bases, and 12 bases stayed unmatched. Germline CDR1 SEHNR, CDR2 FQNEAQ (reference sequence). CDR3 length: 15 amino acids. The CDR3 DNA reads TGTGCCAGCAGCGTGCGGGGACAGGGTCATGGAGGCTACACCTTC. This encodes CASSVRGQGHGGYTF.

The chain combines TRBV7-3 with TRBJ1-5; D not certain. Germline-derived CDR1 and CDR2 are SGHTA and FQGTGA. V lost 7 bases and J 0 bases, leaving 19 bases between the germline ends. The length of the CDR3 is 17 residues. The CDR3, as DNA: TGTGCCAGCACCATGAGCAGCGCCCTTTATAGCAATCAGCCCCAGCATTTT. Amino acids: CASTMSSALYSNQPQHF.

This clone was seen only once. The chain has TRBV6-4 and TRBJ1-1, with D tentatively TRBD1 (6 bases). The CDR3 has 14 amino acids. Germline V lookup: CDR1 MRHNA, CDR2 SNTAGT. Trimming removed 10 bases at V and 7 bases at J, with 22 bases between. The CDR3 is CANCGGMLTREAFF. As DNA, the CDR3 is TGTGCCAACTGCGGGGGCATGCTGACCCGTGAAGCTTTCTTT.

The CDR3 bases are TGCGCCAGCAGCTTGGAGGTACCGGGACAGGCTAATTCACCCCTCCACTTT. This codes for CASSLEVPGQANSPLHF. The chain links TRBV5-1 to TRBJ1-6; the match to TRBD1 covers 8 bases. This CDR3 region has 17 residues. Germline CDR1 reads SGHRS; CDR2 reads YFSETQ. V trimming: 0 bases; J trimming: 6 bases; junction bases outside the gene matches: 8.

The chain joins TRBV5-1 to TRBJ2-5; 10 bases match TRBD2. The J call may be wrong; the DNA end is better matched by TRBJ2-7. This CDR3 spans 18 amino acids. The V gene's germline CDR1 is SGHRS and CDR2 YFSETQ. The CDR3 DNA sequence: TGCGCCAGCAGCTTGGAGCGCCCTAGCGGGGGTATCTCCTACGAGCAGTACTTC. Amino acids: CASSLERPSGGISYEQYF.